Below, 6 T cell receptor beta chains from the same sample are listed, as sequenced in a study of CD8+CD57+ T cells in acquired aplastic anemia. Using genomic DNA as the template, TCR beta VDJ and CDR3 profiling was carried out. TCRdb analysed the reads with MiXCR anew, one entry per CDR3 protein. The sample consists of 150,000 to 200,000 distinct CDR3 sequences, around 66% of them appearing once. The sequenced material came from sorted CD4+, CD8+, or CD8+CD57+ T cells (not recorded which) from PBMCs. These TCRs come from a human donor with severe aplastic anemia or a healthy control (not recorded which).

This rearrangement joins TRBV12-3 or TRBV12-4 to TRBJ1-1, with D possibly being TRBD1 (6 bases). Trimming cost V 6 bases and J 3 bases, with 8 bases left between them. The CDR3 runs 12 residues. CDR3 nucleotides: TGTGCCAGCAGACAGGGATACACTGAAGCTTTCTTT. As protein: CASRQGYTEAFF.

The genes are TRBV24-1 and TRBJ1-2; 10 nucleotides match TRBD1. Trimming removed 5 bases from V and 7 bases from J; junction bases left unmatched: 12. Germline loops: CDR1 KGHDR, CDR2 SFDVKD. This CDR3 has 16 amino acids. Here the CDR3 reads CATSAPQGQGVAGYTF. The CDR3 DNA reads as TGTGCCACCAGTGCCCCCCAAGGACAGGGGGTCGCTGGCTACACCTTC.

This clonotype was counted between two and nine times. This chain uses TRBV7-2 with TRBJ2-3; no clear D. From germline, CDR1 is SGHTA and CDR2 FQGNSA. The V and J ends lost 5 bases and 6 bases respectively, with 12 bases between them. CDR3 size: 13 residues. CDR3 in amino acids: CASSTYNGDTQYF. The CDR3 nucleotides read TGTGCCAGCAGCACATACAACGGGGATACGCAGTATTTT.

The chain combines TRBV5-1 with TRBJ2-7, with 10 nucleotides matching TRBD2. CDR1 is SGHRS and CDR2 is YFSETQ in the germline V gene. The CDR3 runs to 15 residues. After removal of 0 bases from V and 5 bases from J, the junction contained 5 bases not matched to a gene. The chain's CDR3 is CASSLASGRIDEQYF. CDR3 nucleotide sequence: TGCGCCAGCAGCTTGGCTAGCGGGAGAATCGACGAGCAGTACTTC.

This clonotype was counted only a few times. V gene TRBV30 combines with J gene TRBJ2-2; 10 nucleotides match TRBD1. The V gene end was trimmed by 3 bases and the J gene end by 3 bases; junction bases not matched to a gene: 4. There are 15 residues in the CDR3. Germline assignment: CDR1 GTSNPN and CDR2 SVGIG (reference sequence). This chain's CDR3 is CAWRSGTGDTGELFF. The CDR3 nucleotides read TGTGCCTGGAGATCCGGGACAGGGGACACCGGGGAGCTGTTTTTT.

Ten or more counts support this clonotype. The chain recombines TRBV25-1 with TRBJ2-5; TRBD1 agrees at 8 bases. Germline assignment: CDR1 MGHDK and CDR2 SYGVNS. J was trimmed by 5 bases and V by 1 base; bases with no gene match: 9. This CDR3 spans 16 amino acids. CDR3 in DNA: TGTGCCAGCAGTGAATCAAACCAGGGGGCAGGGGAGACCCAGTACTTC. It yields the protein CASSESNQGAGETQYF.